Shown below are 24 T cell receptor beta chains from a single sample sequenced in a study of blood T cells in healthy people across ages. PCR was performed a second time for about 6 to 11 cycles using a sample-barcoded 5' primer and a J-beta primer mix. TCRdb passed the 5' RACE reads through MiXCR, listing each CDR3 protein once. In the table there are about 640,000 distinct CDR3 sequences, about 30% of which are singletons. The material sequenced was blood. The receptors were gathered from a woman aged 80 or over in good health.

This clonotype was seen more than once but under ten times. The V call is TRBV10-3, the J call TRBJ1-1; 10 nucleotides line up with TRBD1. Germline V lookup: CDR1 ENHRY, CDR2 SYGVKD. The CDR3 sequence is 13 residues long. The V segment lost 5 bases and the J segment 7 bases; nucleotides outside the gene matches: 4. DNA for the CDR3: TGTGCCATCAGTAGGGACAGGGGAGGTGAAGCTTTCTTT. This codes for CAISRDRGGEAFF.

This clonotype was picked up a small number of times. Here the CDR3 DNA reads TGTGCCACCAGTGTCGCACCTAGGGGACGGGGGGACGGTACGCAGTATTTT. As protein: CATSVAPRGRGDGTQYF. The chain recombines TRBV24-1 with TRBJ2-3; 7 positions match TRBD2. Germline V gene sequence: CDR1 KGHDR, CDR2 SFDVKD. Trimming removed 5 bases from V and 8 bases from J; junction bases left unmatched: 18. The CDR3 length is 17 residues.

The chain uses TRBV6-5 and TRBJ1-1; the match to TRBD1 covers 8 bases. Germline V CDR1 and CDR2: MNHEY, SVGAGI. The CDR3 is 16 amino acids. V gave up 8 bases and J gave up 3 bases; unmatched junction bases: 14. This CDR3 is CASLIYRGTLDTEAFF. DNA of the CDR3: TGTGCCAGCCTCATTTACAGGGGGACCCTGGACACTGAAGCTTTCTTT.

This chain uses TRBV2 with TRBJ2-1; no clear D. CDR1 SNHLY and CDR2 FYNNEI come from the germline V gene. V lost 8 bases and J lost 7, with 24 bases in between. The CDR3 sequence is 16 residues long. The CDR3 DNA reads TGTGCCAGCGGTAGGAGCCCCAATCGGATTGTTAATGAGCAGTTCTTC. It is translated as CASGRSPNRIVNEQFF.

This clonotype was seen many times. The CDR3 loop reads CASSLRDTFPYEQYF. The CDR3 DNA reads as TGTGCCAGCTCTCTCCGGGACACCTTTCCCTACGAGCAGTACTTC. The chain is built from TRBV18 and TRBJ2-7; D perhaps matches TRBD1 (6 bases). The germline V gene encodes CDR1 KGHSH and CDR2 LQKENI. CDR3 length equals 15 residues. V gave up 6 bases and J gave up 2 bases, with 17 bases separating them.

This rearrangement joins TRBV7-2 to TRBJ2-1; tentative D call: TRBD2 (5 bases). Trimming removed 2 bases from V and 5 bases from J, with 13 bases in between. Germline CDR1 reads SGHTA; CDR2 reads FQGNSA. CDR3 length equals 15 residues. CDR3 nucleotides: TGTGCCAGCAGCTTATCCGGGATCGCAAACAATGAGCAGTTCTTC. Amino acids: CASSLSGIANNEQFF.

Comment on this clonotype: This may arise from a read error, as a much more abundant clone is one base away. CDR3 region: CVSSPGTSGVGDTQYF. For the CDR3, the DNA is TGTGTCAGCAGCCCGGGGACTAGCGGGGTTGGGGATACGCAGTATTTT. The chain combines TRBV5-8 with TRBJ2-3, with TRBD2 identical over 13 bases. There are 16 residues in the CDR3. Germline CDR1 and CDR2: SGHTS and YDEGEE. Drawing the rest from reference TRBV5-8 and TRBJ2-3, the complete variable domain is EAGVTQSPTHLIKTRGQQATLRCSPISGHTSVYWYQQALGLGLQFLLWYDEGEERNRGNFPPRFSGRQFPNYSSELNVNALELEDSALYLCVSSPGTSGVGDTQYFGPGTRLTVL.

The chain combines TRBV28 with TRBJ2-1; D may be TRBD1 or TRBD2 (5 bases each). Near its end, the DNA agrees better with TRBJ2-7, so the J call may be wrong. CDR3 length: 14 residues. Germline V gene data show CDR1 as MDHEN and CDR2 as SYDVKM. The CDR3 DNA reads as TGTGCCACCCAACCCGGGACCCCCTACAATGAGCAGTACTTC. Its translation: CATQPGTPYNEQYF.

This clonotype was recorded many times. The CDR3 spells CASSLDSGVGQPQHF. CDR3 DNA sequence: TGTGCCAGCAGTTTAGACTCGGGGGTAGGTCAGCCCCAGCATTTT. V gene TRBV12-3 or TRBV12-4 combines with J gene TRBJ1-5; maybe TRBD1 (5 bases). Trimming cost V 1 base and J 6 bases, with 13 bases left between them. The CDR3 is 15 residues long.

The gene calls are TRBV5-1 and TRBJ1-5; 7 bases fit TRBD1. Looked up from germline, CDR1 is SGHRS and CDR2 is YFSETQ. The CDR3 runs 14 residues. Trimming took 0 bases from V and 6 from J; bases not matched to a gene: 3. The CDR3 region has the DNA TGCGCCAGCAGCTTGGGGACAGGCCCTCAGCCCCAGCATTTT. This sequence encodes CASSLGTGPQPQHF.

This clonotype showed up many times. The V and J genes are TRBV4-1 and TRBJ1-2, with D possibly matching TRBD1 (5 bases). This CDR3 has 14 amino acids. The V gene's germline CDR1 is MGHRA and CDR2 YSYEKL. The V gene lost 1 base and the J gene lost 4 bases, with 10 bases spanning the gap. CDR3 sequence (DNA): TGCGCCAGCAGCCAAGTCGGGGACGTCTATGGCTACACCTTC. It encodes CASSQVGDVYGYTF.

This clonotype was picked up a small number of times. J is TRBJ1-2 and V is TRBV6-1; the D is unclear. Trimming shortened V by 6 bases and J by 13 bases, and 15 bases separated the two germline ends. The CDR3 extends over 11 amino acids. Germline CDR1 MNHNS, CDR2 SASEGT. Here the CDR3 DNA reads TGTGCCAGCAGCACCCCTCGGGGAGGCACCTTC. Residues: CASSTPRGGTF.

The table lists this clonotype with many counts. The chain links TRBV7-8 to TRBJ1-5, with a weak D call TRBD1 (6 bases). The V end lost 5 bases, the J end lost 4 bases, and 18 bases lay between the germline ends. The CDR3 length is 16 residues. Per germline, CDR1 SGHVS and CDR2 FQNEAQ. CDR3 in amino acids: CASSRGGGLRNQPQHF. DNA for the CDR3: TGTGCCAGCAGCCGCGGGGGGGGGCTGAGAAATCAGCCCCAGCATTTT.

This clonotype has more than one count but fewer than ten. The chain employs TRBV6-5 and TRBJ1-2, with D perhaps TRBD1 (5 bases). V was trimmed by 5 bases and J by 4 bases, leaving 11 bases between them. Germline V gene lookup returns CDR1 MNHEY and CDR2 SVGAGI. The CDR3 is 13 residues long. CDR3 sequence (DNA): TGTGCCAGCAGTAAACAGGAATGCTATGGCTACACCTTC. Translating gives CASSKQECYGYTF.

The rearrangement joins TRBV2 to TRBJ1-2; D remains unclear. The CDR3 is 12 residues long. Per the germline V gene, CDR1 is SNHLY and CDR2 is FYNNEI. Trimming took off 5 bases at V and 5 bases at J, with 9 bases between the two ends. DNA of the CDR3: TGTGCCAGCAGTTCCGAAGGGTATGGCTACACCTTC. Amino acids: CASSSEGYGYTF.

The table lists this clonotype with a count of one. V usage is TRBV12-3 or TRBV12-4 and J usage is TRBJ1-1; a possible D gene is TRBD1 (6 bases). This CDR3 spans 13 amino acids. The ends were cut back, 5 bases at V and 1 base at J, with 8 bases in the middle. The CDR3 sequence: CASSDRKNTEAFF. The CDR3 bases are TGTGCCAGCAGTGACAGGAAGAACACTGAAGCTTTCTTT.

Worth noting for this clonotype: The junction does not match germline at one end; this may be a read error. The J gene is TRBJ2-1, the V gene TRBV7-2; 9 positions match TRBD2. From germline, CDR1 is SGHTA and CDR2 FQGNSA. This CDR3 has 15 residues. The CDR3 loop is CAGRLAGGAYNEQFF. The CDR3 coding sequence is TGTGCCGGCAGACTTGCGGGGGGGGCCTACAATGAGCAGTTCTTC.

The chain joins TRBV27 to TRBJ2-2; TRBD2 matches at 9 bases. The CDR3 is 17 residues long. V lost 6 bases to trimming and J lost 2 bases; unmatched junction nucleotides: 10. Germline CDR1 is MNHEY and CDR2 is SMNVEV (reference sequence). This chain's CDR3 is CASSLLGTSLNTGELFF. CDR3 bases: TGTGCCAGCAGCCTCCTCGGGACTAGCTTAAACACCGGGGAGCTGTTTTTT.

The chain uses TRBV3-1 and TRBJ2-3, with a weak D call TRBD2 (6 bases). The CDR3 consists of 16 residues. Trimming pared 3 bases from V and 5 bases from J, leaving 18 bases between. The germline V gene encodes CDR1 LGHDT and CDR2 YNNKEL (reference sequence). This chain's CDR3 is CASSHPGTAGGDTQYF. In DNA form, the CDR3 reads TGTGCCAGCAGCCATCCCGGGACTGCTGGGGGAGATACGCAGTATTTT.

The table lists this clonotype with a few counts. Possible read error: a much larger clone is one base away. CDR3 DNA: TGTGCCAGCAGCCCCGGGACTTCCTCCCCGACCCAGTTCTTC. This encodes CASSPGTSSPTQFF. The gene calls are TRBV7-3 and TRBJ2-1, with D tentatively TRBD2 (6 bases). Deletions cut 5 bases from V and 13 bases from J, with 21 bases between. CDR1 SGHTA and CDR2 FQGTGA come from the germline V gene. The CDR3 is 14 amino acids.

This clonotype has at least ten counts. A single base separates this from a much larger clone, so it may be a read error. In DNA form, the CDR3 reads TGTGCCAGCAGCCCCCGGGGACAGGGGCGGGGGGAGCAGTACTTC. Translated, it gives CASSPRGQGRGEQYF. The gene calls are TRBV7-2 and TRBJ2-7; TRBD1 matches 10 bases. Trimming took 5 bases from V and 7 from J; bases not matched to a gene: 11. Germline V lookup: CDR1 SGHTA, CDR2 FQGNSA. This CDR3 is built from 15 residues.

As concerns this clonotype: Possible read error: a much larger clone is one base away. The gene calls are TRBV20-1 and TRBJ2-4; the D gene is possibly TRBD2 (5 bases). The CDR3 length is 14 residues. The germline V and J ends were trimmed by 2 bases and 8 bases, with 16 bases remaining between them. CDR1 DFQATT and CDR2 SNEGSKA come from the germline V gene (reference sequence). CDR3 sequence reads: CSARLRAPADIQYF. The CDR3 nucleotides read TGCAGTGCTAGACTACGTGCCCCAGCGGACATTCAGTACTTC.

J is TRBJ2-7 and V is TRBV7-9, with 9 bases identical to TRBD2. J gave up 5 bases and V 3 bases, and 5 bases lay outside the gene matches. This CDR3 is built from 14 residues. CDR1 and CDR2 (germline): SEHNR, FQNEAQ (reference sequence). CDR3 sequence: CASSFTSGWHEQYF. The CDR3 DNA is TGTGCCAGCAGCTTCACTAGCGGGTGGCACGAGCAGTACTTC.

This clonotype showed up many times. V usage is TRBV24-1 and J usage is TRBJ2-5; TRBD2 matches at 16 bases. The germline V gene encodes CDR1 KGHDR and CDR2 SFDVKD. CDR3 length: 16 amino acids. With V trimmed by 3 bases and J by 5 bases, 2 bases remained unmatched. Here the CDR3 reads CATSDPGLAGGETQYF. CDR3 bases: TGTGCCACCAGTGATCCGGGACTAGCGGGGGGGGAGACCCAGTACTTC.